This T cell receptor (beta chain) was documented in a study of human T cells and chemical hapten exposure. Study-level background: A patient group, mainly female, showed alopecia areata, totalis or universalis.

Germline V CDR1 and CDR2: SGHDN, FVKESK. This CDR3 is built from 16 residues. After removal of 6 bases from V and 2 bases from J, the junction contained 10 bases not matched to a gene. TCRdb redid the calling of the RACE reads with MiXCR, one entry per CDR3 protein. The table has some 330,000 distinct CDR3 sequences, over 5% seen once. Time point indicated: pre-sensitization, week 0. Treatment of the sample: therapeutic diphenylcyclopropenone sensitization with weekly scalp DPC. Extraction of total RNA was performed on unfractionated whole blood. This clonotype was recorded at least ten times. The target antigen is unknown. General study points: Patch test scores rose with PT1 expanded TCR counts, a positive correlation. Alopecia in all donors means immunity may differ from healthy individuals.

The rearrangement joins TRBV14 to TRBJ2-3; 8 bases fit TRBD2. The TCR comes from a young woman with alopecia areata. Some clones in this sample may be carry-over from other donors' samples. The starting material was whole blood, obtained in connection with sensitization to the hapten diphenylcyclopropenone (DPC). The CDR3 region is CASSHMSGGFTDTQYF. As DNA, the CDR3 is TGTGCCAGCAGTCATATGAGCGGGGGATTCACAGATACGCAGTATTTT.